This T cell receptor (beta chain) stems from a study of T cells in Graves' hyperthyroidism and ophthalmopathy. V was cut by 6 bases and J by 3 bases, with 11 bases left in between. The CDR3 runs 13 residues. Germline V gene sequence: CDR1 MNHNS, CDR2 SASEGT. This clonotype has just a few counts. Its target is not known. Study-level points and caveats: Most expanded thyroid clonotypes above 0.001 recurred in blood.

Amplified regions were TCR beta CDR3 sequences from RNA transcripts. The HTBI primer set served for first-round RT-PCR of the TCR CDR3. TCRdb re-analysed the multiplex PCR reads in MiXCR, keeping a single row per CDR3 protein. The table shows around 340,000 distinct CDR3 sequences, with about 18% occurring only once. The hyperthyroidism patients had all been newly diagnosed, and their disease duration was under 2 months. Their ages ranged from 18 to 65 years. When hyperthyroidism was first diagnosed, the blood sample was taken, preceding any ophthalmopathy symptoms. The chain links TRBV6-1 to TRBJ1-1, with TRBD1 as a possible D gene (6 bases). This TCR was sampled from a woman aged 30 to 39 with Graves' hyperthyroidism that later progressed to Graves' ophthalmopathy. Sequencing input: blood. The CDR3 loop is CASSSGAHTEAFF. The CDR3 DNA follows: TGTGCCAGCAGCTCAGGGGCCCACACTGAAGCTTTCTTT.